This T cell receptor (beta chain) was retrieved from a study of metastatic and nonmetastatic thyroid tumors. Study in general: Where malignant and benign thyroid patients were concerned, repertoires were compared across blood and tumor or nodule tissue.

Original methodology: Variation in CDR3 across clinicopathological groups served as the basis for constructing a distant-metastasis classifier in papillary thyroid cancer. TCRdb re-called the PCR reads via MiXCR. The V and J calls and clone size come from TCRdb's table, not from the authors' own analysis. The table includes around 17,000 clones, about 25% detected once. This clone is medium-sized (0.01 to 0.1%) in the sample. All patients reached thyroid surgery having received no treatment beforehand. There are 17 residues in the CDR3. The junction had 11 bases not matched to a gene; V was cut back by 5 bases and J by 7 bases. Germline V gene sequence: CDR1 SGHTA, CDR2 FQGNSA.

The sequence was obtained from a female donor with papillary thyroid cancer or a benign thyroid nodule (not recorded which). Some clones in this sample may be carry-over from other donors' samples. Specimen: adjacent normal tissue. This chain uses TRBV7-2 with TRBJ2-1; TRBD2 aligns across 13 bases. CDR3 residues: CASSGMWTSGSRNEQFF. DNA for the CDR3: TGTGCCAGCAGCGGAATGTGGACTAGCGGGAGTAGAAATGAGCAGTTCTTC.